This TCR beta chain was sequenced in a study of beta chain features in type 1 diabetes. For the study at large: All samples yielded some 110 million examined sorted cells.

The whole isolated RNA underwent reverse transcription, so sequencing captured expressed TCRB transcripts. Sequencing used immunoSEQ multiplex PCR; TCRdb keeps in-frame clones, though not all of them. The data contain roughly 240,000 clones, 13% to 15% of them singletons. The single heparinised draw taken from each donor contained around 100 mL of blood on average. Overall study results and limits: Reduced insertions and increased deletions marked VDJ junctions in type 1 diabetes patients.

The CDR3 totals 13 residues. V was cut by 1 base and J by 4 bases, with 8 bases left in between. Germline-derived CDR1 and CDR2 are MNHNS and SASEGT. In the case of this clone: Its antigen is not identified.

The sequence was collected from a woman aged 40 to 50 in good health. The chain joins TRBV6-1 to TRBJ2-7, with D perhaps matching TRBD2 (6 bases). The sample taken for sequencing was naive CD4+ T cells from blood. The CDR3 reads CASSEGGAYEQYF. The DNA of the CDR3 is TGTGCCAGCAGTGAAGGCGGGGCGTACGAGCAGTACTTC.